Below, 31 T cell receptor beta chains from the same sample are listed, as sequenced in a study of T cells in tumors and immune-related adverse events. Here immunoSEQ multiplex PCR was the method, and the copy in TCRdb shows in-frame clones only, minus some. Found here are more than 20,000 clones, about nine tenths of them singletons; the top ten hold 1.2% to 1.5%. The material sequenced was lymph node tissue, taken from a patient treated with anti-PD-1 therapy. Source of these receptors: a female donor with metastatic renal cell carcinoma.

The chain carries TRBV5-1 and TRBJ1-1, with a weak D call TRBD1 (6 bases). CDR1 and CDR2 from the germline V gene are SGHRS and YFSETQ. With 4 bases removed from V and 3 bases from J, the gap between germline ends came to 13 bases. The CDR3 length is 14 residues. The CDR3 DNA is TGCGCCAGCAGCACACGAGGACAGTACACTGAAGCTTTCTTT. Translated, it gives CASSTRGQYTEAFF.

V is TRBV28 and J is TRBJ1-2; a possible D gene is TRBD1 (6 bases). Per the germline V gene, CDR1 is MDHEN and CDR2 is SYDVKM. Trimming pared 4 bases from V and 1 base from J, leaving 13 bases between. CDR3 length: 15 residues. The CDR3 DNA is TGTGCCAGCAGTTCTCAAGGACAGATTAACTATGGCTACACCTTC. Its protein product is CASSSQGQINYGYTF.

This chain links TRBV6-5 with TRBJ2-7; 9 bases align to TRBD2. Germline trimming cut 0 bases from V and 0 bases from J; bases unmatched to any gene: 3. Looked up from germline, CDR1 is MNHEY and CDR2 is SVGAGI. The CDR3 extends over 16 amino acids. This chain's CDR3 is CASSYSISGSSYEQYF. The CDR3 nucleotides are TGTGCCAGCAGTTACTCGATTAGCGGGAGCTCCTACGAGCAGTACTTC.

The CDR3 nucleotides are TGCGCCAGCAGCCAAGATTTGGACACCGACAAGAACACTGAAGCTTTCTTT. It is translated as CASSQDLDTDKNTEAFF. The chain carries TRBV4-1 and TRBJ1-1; a possible D gene is TRBD1 (5 bases). With 0 bases removed from V and 1 base from J, the gap between germline ends came to 15 bases. The germline V gene encodes CDR1 MGHRA and CDR2 YSYEKL. The CDR3 is made up of 17 amino acids.

The J gene is TRBJ1-2, the V gene TRBV23-1; no reliable D call. TRBV23-1 is identified as an open reading frame with a role that is uncertain. The CDR3 has 14 amino acids. Deletions cut 4 bases from V and 2 bases from J, with 11 bases between. The CDR3 DNA reads as TGCGCCAGCAGTCGGCCCTCAAGGAACTATGGCTACACCTTC. Its translation: CASSRPSRNYGYTF.

This chain joins TRBV27 and TRBJ2-5; 10 bases line up with TRBD2. The V gene's germline CDR1 is MNHEY and CDR2 SMNVEV (reference sequence). V trimming: 4 bases; J trimming: 4 bases; junction bases outside the gene matches: 6. The CDR3 covers 15 residues. The CDR3 DNA is TGTGCCAGCAGTTCTTGGAGCGGGAGGGGAGAGACCCAGTACTTC. As protein: CASSSWSGRGETQYF.

The rearrangement links TRBV15 to TRBJ2-5, with a tentative D call TRBD1 (6 bases). The germline V and J ends were trimmed by 1 base and 4 bases, with 13 bases remaining between them. Per germline, CDR1 LNHNV and CDR2 YYDKDF (reference sequence). The CDR3 runs 15 residues. Written as DNA, the CDR3 is TGTGCCACCAGCAGAGGCCCGGTCAGGGGAGAGACCCAGTACTTC. This codes for CATSRGPVRGETQYF.

The chain carries TRBV10-2 and TRBJ2-5, with D hard to call. This CDR3 comprises 13 residues. The V gene's germline CDR1 is WSHSY and CDR2 SAAADI. V was trimmed by 5 bases and J by 4 bases, leaving 11 bases between them. The CDR3, as DNA: TGCGCCAGCAGTTACAATCTGGGAGAGACCCAGTACTTC. It codes for CASSYNLGETQYF.

V is TRBV18 and J is TRBJ2-7; D is unclear. Trimming cost V 3 bases and J 1 base, with 7 bases left between them. The CDR3 totals 13 residues. Germline CDR1 KGHSH, CDR2 LQKENI. The CDR3 spells CASSPQQSYEQYF. DNA for the CDR3: TGTGCCAGCTCACCTCAACAATCCTACGAGCAGTACTTC.

The chain couples TRBV5-1 to TRBJ2-3; D gene uncertain. The CDR3 contains 13 residues. Germline V lookup: CDR1 SGHRS, CDR2 YFSETQ. V was trimmed by 1 base and J by 5 bases, leaving 8 bases between them. CDR3 DNA sequence: TGCGCCAGCAGCTTGTTTTTAGGAGATACGCAGTATTTT. This translates into CASSLFLGDTQYF.

J is TRBJ1-4 and V is TRBV4-2; possibly TRBD1 for D (6 bases). V was cut by 2 bases and J by 7 bases, with 23 bases left in between. The CDR3 has 18 residues. Germline CDR1 reads LGHNA; CDR2 reads YNFKEQ. As DNA, the CDR3 is TGTGCCAGCAGCCAAATTCTCAGGGGTCGTGGGGGTGGTGAAAAACTGTTTTTT. This codes for CASSQILRGRGGGEKLFF.

The gene calls are TRBV11-1 and TRBJ2-5; TRBD2 matches 13 bases. This CDR3 has 18 residues. CDR1 is SGHAT and CDR2 is FQDESV in the germline V gene (reference sequence). The V gene end was trimmed by 4 bases and the J gene end by 5 bases; junction bases not matched to a gene: 13. The CDR3 DNA sequence: TGTGCCAGCAGCTACCAATTTGGACTAGCGGGAGTTGGGGAGACCCAGTACTTC. Encoded protein: CASSYQFGLAGVGETQYF. Full variable domain (remainder filled in from reference TRBV11-1 and TRBJ2-5): EAEVAQSPRYKITEKSQAVAFWCDPISGHATLYWYRQILGQGPELLVQFQDESVVDDSQLPKDRFSAERLKGVDSTLKIQPAELGDSAMYLCASSYQFGLAGVGETQYFGPGTRLLVL.

The V gene is TRBV28, the J gene TRBJ2-1; D call uncertain. Germline V gives CDR1 MDHEN, CDR2 SYDVKM. Trimming pared 3 bases from V and 2 bases from J, leaving 8 bases between. There are 14 residues in the CDR3. The CDR3 region has the DNA TGTGCCAGCAGTTTCGAAGGGACCTACAATGAGCAGTTCTTC. Amino acids: CASSFEGTYNEQFF.

The chain uses TRBV5-5 and TRBJ1-5; D gene uncertain. The germline V gene encodes CDR1 SGHKS and CDR2 YYEKEE (reference sequence). V gave up 1 base and J gave up 5 bases, with 7 bases separating them. CDR3 length: 13 amino acids. CDR3 DNA sequence: TGTGCCAGCAGCTTGTCTGTTGATCAGCCCCAGCATTTT. Its protein is CASSLSVDQPQHF.

This sequence joins TRBV7-2 and TRBJ2-7; D remains ambiguous. This CDR3 is built from 14 residues. Germline lookup yields CDR1 SGHTA and CDR2 FQGNSA. Trimming shortened V by 0 bases and J by 6 bases, and 12 bases separated the two germline ends. The CDR3 reads CASSLAFGQPEQYF. CDR3 coding DNA: TGTGCCAGCAGCTTAGCTTTCGGGCAGCCCGAGCAGTACTTC.

The chain couples TRBV20-1 to TRBJ2-1; the D gene is possibly TRBD1 (6 bases). V lost 3 bases and J 9 bases, leaving 9 bases between the germline ends. The germline CDR1 and CDR2 sequences are DFQATT and SNEGSKA (reference sequence). This CDR3 region has 11 residues. CDR3 sequence: CSASGTSEQFF. The CDR3 coding sequence is TGCAGTGCTAGTGGGACAAGTGAGCAGTTCTTC.

The chain couples TRBV27 to TRBJ2-7, with D possibly TRBD1 on 6 matching bases. Germline V gene lookup returns CDR1 MNHEY and CDR2 SMNVEV (reference sequence). Trimming took 8 bases from V and 8 from J, leaving 19 bases between them. The CDR3 spans 13 residues. As DNA, the CDR3 is TGTGCCAGCCGTTCCGGGACATATGAAAAGCAGTACTTC. Amino acids: CASRSGTYEKQYF.

The rearrangement links TRBV7-8 to TRBJ2-4; no firm D call. V lost 4 bases and J lost 3, with 13 bases in between. Germline CDR1 is SGHVS and CDR2 is FQNEAQ. CDR3 length equals 15 residues. The CDR3: CASSSTQDGKNIQYF. The DNA for the CDR3 is TGTGCCAGCAGCTCCACGCAGGATGGCAAAAACATTCAGTACTTC.

V and J are TRBV7-9 and TRBJ2-5; 7 nucleotides agree with TRBD1. The V gene's germline CDR1 is SEHNR and CDR2 FQNEAQ (reference sequence). V was clipped by 7 bases and J by 0 bases; unmatched bases: 11. This CDR3 spans 16 amino acids. The CDR3 spells CASNVDRAGYQETQYF. Here the CDR3 DNA reads TGTGCCAGCAATGTCGACAGGGCCGGGTACCAAGAGACCCAGTACTTC.

The chain links TRBV6-1 to TRBJ2-7, with D uncertain. The germline CDR1 and CDR2 sequences are MNHNS and SASEGT. The CDR3 runs to 15 residues. V was cut by 1 base and J by 3 bases, with 13 bases left in between. The CDR3: CASSEGLRTVYEQYF. CDR3 DNA: TGTGCCAGCAGTGAAGGCCTACGCACAGTCTACGAGCAGTACTTC.

The chain couples TRBV2 to TRBJ2-2; no clear D gene. CDR1 is SNHLY, CDR2 FYNNEI, per germline. This CDR3 is built from 12 residues. Trimming stripped 7 bases from V and 3 bases from J, with 6 bases between. DNA of the CDR3: TGTGCCAGCATAGGAGACACCGGGGAGCTGTTTTTT. It encodes CASIGDTGELFF.

This clone was seen once. The genes are TRBV12-1 and TRBJ1-1. TRBV12-1 is given as a pseudogene. CDR3 length equals 13 residues. The CDR3 nucleotides are TGTGCCAGCAGCTTTGGACGTCTTAACGGGGCTTTCTTT. This encodes CASSFGRLNGAFF.

This clone was detected only a few times. The gene calls are TRBV6-1 and TRBJ2-1; 7 bases line up with TRBD1. Germline CDR1 MNHNS, CDR2 SASEGT. The CDR3 runs 15 residues. V gave up 6 bases and J gave up 0 bases; unmatched junction bases: 5. This chain's CDR3 is CASSEGQSSYNEQFF. In nucleotides, the CDR3 is TGTGCCAGCAGCGAGGGACAGAGCTCCTACAATGAGCAGTTCTTC.

This clone showed up just once. This chain joins TRBV29-1 and TRBJ1-1; maybe TRBD1 (6 bases). This CDR3 has 13 residues. Germline V gives CDR1 SQVTM, CDR2 ANQGSEA. V was shortened by 3 bases and J by 5 bases, with 13 bases between the two germline ends. CDR3 loop: CSVEETGDTEAFF. CDR3 nucleotides: TGCAGCGTTGAGGAGACAGGAGATACTGAAGCTTTCTTT.

The chain employs TRBV7-8 and TRBJ1-5; perhaps TRBD1 as D (6 bases). This CDR3 is 15 amino acids long. Germline CDR1 SGHVS, CDR2 FQNEAQ. V was pared by 5 bases and J by 3 bases, with 14 bases between. CDR3 in amino acids: CASSLGQSPNQPQHF. In DNA form, the CDR3 reads TGTGCCAGCAGCCTCGGACAGTCACCCAATCAGCCCCAGCATTTT.

This chain joins TRBV27 and TRBJ2-1, with 7 bases aligning to TRBD1. Germline values: CDR1 MNHEY, CDR2 SMNVEV (reference sequence). This CDR3 region has 17 residues. Trimming took 2 bases from V and 4 from J; bases not matched to a gene: 11. In DNA form, the CDR3 reads TGTGCCAGCAGTTTAAGGGGGCACTTCGATGGGTACAATGAGCAGTTCTTC. Protein sequence: CASSLRGHFDGYNEQFF.

The rearrangement uses TRBV30 and TRBJ1-4, with no clear D. The CDR3 loop spans 12 amino acids. Trimming removed 2 bases at V and 7 bases at J, with 8 bases between. Germline V lookup: CDR1 GTSNPN, CDR2 SVGIG (reference sequence). The CDR3, as DNA: TGTGCCTGGAGTTCGGTCGGTGAAAAACTGTTTTTT. Translation: CAWSSVGEKLFF.

The rearrangement links TRBV5-4 to TRBJ2-1; D gene unclear. From germline, CDR1 is SGHNT and CDR2 YYREEE (reference sequence). Trimming stripped 6 bases from V and 0 bases from J, with 10 bases between. The CDR3 runs to 14 residues. The CDR3 nucleotides read TGTGCCAGCAACCCAGGAGTCTCCTACAATGAGCAGTTCTTC. This codes for CASNPGVSYNEQFF.

The V gene is TRBV2, the J gene TRBJ2-7; TRBD2 agrees at 12 bases. The CDR3 is 14 residues long. Trimming at V came to 5 bases and at J to 6 bases, leaving 5 bases not matched to a gene. The V gene's germline CDR1 is SNHLY and CDR2 FYNNEI. The CDR3 DNA reads as TGTGCCAGCAGTCGACTAGCGGGAGCCAGCGAGCAGTACTTC. It encodes CASSRLAGASEQYF. Full variable domain (rest looked up from reference TRBV2 and TRBJ2-7): EPEVTQTPSHQVTQMGQEVILRCVPISNHLYFYWYRQILGQKVEFLVSFYNNEISEKSEIFDDQFSVERPDGSNFTLKIRSTKLEDSAMYFCASSRLAGASEQYFGPGTRLTVT.

This rearrangement joins TRBV5-1 to TRBJ1-2, with D maybe TRBD1 (6 bases). V was trimmed by 4 bases and J by 1 base, leaving 8 bases between them. The CDR3 contains 13 residues. The germline CDR1 and CDR2 sequences are SGHRS and YFSETQ. The CDR3 DNA sequence: TGCGCCAGCAGCGAGGACAGTAACTATGGCTACACCTTC. This gives the protein CASSEDSNYGYTF.

The chain combines TRBV11-3 with TRBJ2-5; no definite D call. The CDR3 has 13 residues. V lost 0 bases and J lost 5, with 7 bases in between. Germline V gives CDR1 SGHNT, CDR2 YENEEA. For the CDR3, the DNA is TGTGCCAGCAGCTTAGACCTTAGGGAGACCCAGTACTTC. Amino acids: CASSLDLRETQYF.